This TCR beta chain comes out of a study of OX40 agonist ivuxolimab in advanced cancers. Study-wide results and limits: There were also nonresponders showing low normalized T-cell clonal expansion. The antigen specificity of the peripheral T cells (those that were expanded) was not determined. By week 6 at 0.1 to 3.0 mg/kg, blood CD4+ and CD8+ T cells had expanded clonally.

As regards this clone: Its target is unknown.

The CDR3 is 15 residues long. Trimming took 3 bases from V and 1 from J, leaving 10 bases between them. Germline V gene lookup returns CDR1 SGHVS and CDR2 FQNEAQ. Measured with immunoSEQ multiplex PCR; TCRdb has only the in-frame clones, and not every one. This table holds 70,000 or so clones, around 83% found once. The clonotype originates from an adult with an advanced solid tumor such as melanoma, head and neck, liver or kidney cancer. The sequences come from CD4+ or CD8+ T cells sorted from blood, collected in a trial of the OX40 agonist ivuxolimab. The chain recombines TRBV7-8 with TRBJ2-1; D may be TRBD1 (6 bases). The CDR3 nucleotides read TGTGCCAGCAGCTTCTTAAGGGGGTCCTACAATGAGCAGTTCTTC. Amino acids: CASSFLRGSYNEQFF.